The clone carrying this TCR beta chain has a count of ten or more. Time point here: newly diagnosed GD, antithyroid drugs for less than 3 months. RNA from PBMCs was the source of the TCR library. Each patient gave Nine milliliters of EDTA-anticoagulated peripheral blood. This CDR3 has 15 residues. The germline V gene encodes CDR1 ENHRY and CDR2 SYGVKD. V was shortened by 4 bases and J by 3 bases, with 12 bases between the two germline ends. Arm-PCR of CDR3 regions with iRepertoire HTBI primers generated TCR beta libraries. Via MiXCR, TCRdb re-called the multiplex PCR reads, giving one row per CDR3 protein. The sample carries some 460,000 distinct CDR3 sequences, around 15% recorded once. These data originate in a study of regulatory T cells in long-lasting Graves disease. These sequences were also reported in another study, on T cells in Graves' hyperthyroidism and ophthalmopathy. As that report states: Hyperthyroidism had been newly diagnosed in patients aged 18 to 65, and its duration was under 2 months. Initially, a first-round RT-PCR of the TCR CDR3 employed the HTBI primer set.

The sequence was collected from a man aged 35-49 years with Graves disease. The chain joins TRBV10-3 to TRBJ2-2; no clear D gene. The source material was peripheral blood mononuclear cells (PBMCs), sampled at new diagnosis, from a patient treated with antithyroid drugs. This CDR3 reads CAISAFTMDTGELFF. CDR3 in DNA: TGTGCCATCAGTGCCTTTACTATGGACACCGGGGAGCTGTTTTTT.